The rows below give T cell receptor beta chains drawn from one sample of a study of PD-1 blockade in mismatch repair-deficient tumors. The assay was immunoSEQ multiplex PCR, and TCRdb's table has in-frame clones only and misses some. This table has about 9,500 clones, around 90% appearing once. No antigen is known for these receptors. Here the sequenced sample was cells cultured in vitro, taken from a patient treated with pembrolizumab. The source of these receptors is an adult with mismatch repair-deficient cancer. The CDR3 runs from the conserved cysteine through the conserved F or W. Fields, in order: clone size, D gene, J gene, V gene, CDR3 protein, CDR3 DNA. The D gene is left open where the match is weak. Where a row states a size, it is once, few, many or the class of an expanded clone; other rows omit it.

clone size: NA; D gene: TRBD2; J gene: TRBJ2-1; V gene: TRBV18; CDR3 protein: CASSPSTSGRSYNEQFF; CDR3 DNA: TGTGCCAGCTCACCATCGACTAGCGGGAGGTCCTACAATGAGCAGTTCTTC
clone size: NA; D gene: NA; J gene: TRBJ1-2; V gene: TRBV5-4; CDR3 protein: CASSLDIQGYTF; CDR3 DNA: TGTGCCAGCAGCTTGGACATCCAGGGCTACACCTTC
clone size: NA; D gene: NA; J gene: TRBJ1-1; V gene: TRBV5-5; CDR3 protein: CASSFYDTEAFF; CDR3 DNA: TGTGCCAGCAGCTTCTATGACACTGAAGCTTTCTTT
clone size: NA; D gene: NA; J gene: TRBJ2-7; V gene: TRBV5-1; CDR3 protein: CASSLDPMSSYEQYF; CDR3 DNA: TGCGCCAGCAGCTTGGATCCGATGAGCTCCTACGAGCAGTACTTC
clone size: NA; D gene: TRBD1; J gene: TRBJ2-5; V gene: TRBV19; CDR3 protein: CASREPGTGKETQYF; CDR3 DNA: TGTGCCAGTAGGGAACCCGGGACAGGGAAAGAGACCCAGTACTTC
clone size: NA; D gene: TRBD1; J gene: TRBJ2-7; V gene: TRBV4-1; CDR3 protein: CASSQIPGGPYEQYF; CDR3 DNA: TGCGCCAGCAGCCAAATACCAGGGGGCCCGTACGAGCAGTACTTC
clone size: NA; D gene: TRBD2; J gene: TRBJ2-1; V gene: TRBV30; CDR3 protein: CAWDSGRAYNEQFF; CDR3 DNA: TGTGCCTGGGATAGCGGGAGGGCCTACAATGAGCAGTTCTTC
clone size: NA; D gene: TRBD1; J gene: TRBJ1-1; V gene: TRBV6-1; CDR3 protein: CASSEGQGEGAFF; CDR3 DNA: TGTGCCAGCAGTGAAGGACAGGGCGAAGGAGCTTTCTTT
clone size: NA; D gene: TRBD1; J gene: TRBJ1-1; V gene: TRBV29-1; CDR3 protein: CSAPDRGAEAFF; CDR3 DNA: TGCAGCGCACCGGACAGGGGCGCTGAAGCTTTCTTT
clone size: NA; D gene: TRBD2; J gene: TRBJ2-7; V gene: TRBV19; CDR3 protein: CASSIPSGRSHEQYF; CDR3 DNA: TGTGCCAGTAGTATACCCAGCGGGAGGTCCCACGAGCAGTACTTC
clone size: once; D gene: TRBD1; J gene: TRBJ2-2; V gene: TRBV5-1; CDR3 protein: CASSSARTGGELFF; CDR3 DNA: TGCGCCAGCAGCTCCGCGCGGACAGGCGGGGAGCTGTTTTTT
clone size: NA; D gene: TRBD1; J gene: TRBJ2-2; V gene: TRBV7-6; CDR3 protein: CASSLPGQGENTGELFF; CDR3 DNA: TGTGCCAGCAGCTTACCGGGACAGGGGGAGAACACCGGGGAGCTGTTTTTT
clone size: NA; D gene: TRBD1; J gene: TRBJ1-1; V gene: TRBV27; CDR3 protein: CASSWDRDTEAFF; CDR3 DNA: TGTGCCAGCAGTTGGGACAGAGACACTGAAGCTTTCTTT
clone size: NA; D gene: TRBD1; J gene: TRBJ2-5; V gene: TRBV11-3; CDR3 protein: CASSLGDREETQYF; CDR3 DNA: TGTGCCAGCAGCTTAGGGGACAGGGAAGAGACCCAGTACTTC
clone size: NA; D gene: TRBD2; J gene: TRBJ2-7; V gene: TRBV7-2; CDR3 protein: CASSSRAGVPHEQYF; CDR3 DNA: TGTGCCAGCAGCTCCCGAGCGGGAGTTCCCCACGAGCAGTACTTC
clone size: NA; D gene: TRBD1; J gene: TRBJ2-7; V gene: TRBV30; CDR3 protein: CAWSTGVGVSYEQYF; CDR3 DNA: TGTGCCTGGAGCACAGGGGTAGGGGTCTCCTACGAGCAGTACTTC
clone size: once; D gene: NA; J gene: TRBJ2-1; V gene: TRBV27; CDR3 protein: CASTRPGYNEQFF; CDR3 DNA: TGTGCCAGCACCCGTCCCGGCTACAATGAGCAGTTCTTC
clone size: NA; D gene: NA; J gene: TRBJ2-5; V gene: TRBV27; CDR3 protein: CASSHYQETQYF; CDR3 DNA: TGTGCCAGCAGTCACTATCAAGAGACCCAGTACTTC
clone size: NA; D gene: NA; J gene: TRBJ1-4; V gene: TRBV9; CDR3 protein: CASSVGDSLFGEKLFF; CDR3 DNA: TGTGCCAGCAGCGTAGGGGACTCGTTGTTTGGTGAAAAACTGTTTTTT
clone size: NA; D gene: TRBD2; J gene: TRBJ2-1; V gene: TRBV6-1; CDR3 protein: CASSERLAGASSYNEQFF; CDR3 DNA: TGTGCCAGCAGTGAAAGACTAGCGGGAGCGTCTTCCTACAATGAGCAGTTCTTC
clone size: once; D gene: NA; J gene: TRBJ2-7; V gene: TRBV7-2; CDR3 protein: CASSSQDGQSYEQYF; CDR3 DNA: TGTGCCAGCAGCTCTCAGGACGGCCAGAGCTACGAGCAGTACTTC
clone size: NA; D gene: NA; J gene: TRBJ2-7; V gene: TRBV7-9; CDR3 protein: CASSSFSYEQYF; CDR3 DNA: TGTGCCAGCAGCTCTTTCTCCTACGAGCAGTACTTC
clone size: NA; D gene: NA; J gene: TRBJ2-1; V gene: TRBV18; CDR3 protein: CASSSGPSINNEQFF; CDR3 DNA: TGTGCCAGCTCAAGCGGGCCTTCGATTAACAATGAGCAGTTCTTC
clone size: once; D gene: TRBD2; J gene: TRBJ2-1; V gene: TRBV15; CDR3 protein: CATSRERAGATEEQFF; CDR3 DNA: TGTGCCACCAGCAGGGAGCGGGCGGGAGCTACGGAGGAGCAGTTCTTC
clone size: NA; D gene: TRBD1; J gene: TRBJ2-3; V gene: TRBV5-1; CDR3 protein: CASSLGQGKDTQYF; CDR3 DNA: TGCGCCAGCAGCCTAGGACAGGGAAAAGATACGCAGTATTTT
clone size: NA; D gene: NA; J gene: TRBJ2-1; V gene: TRBV15; CDR3 protein: CATSRDLRARYNEQFF; CDR3 DNA: TGTGCCACCAGCAGAGATCTACGGGCCCGTTACAATGAGCAGTTCTTC
clone size: NA; D gene: NA; J gene: TRBJ1-2; V gene: TRBV7-9; CDR3 protein: CASSLGVGYGYTF; CDR3 DNA: TGTGCCAGCAGCTTAGGAGTGGGCTATGGCTACACCTTC
clone size: NA; D gene: NA; J gene: TRBJ2-5; V gene: TRBV29-1; CDR3 protein: CSVSSGWGMGETQYF; CDR3 DNA: TGCAGCGTTTCGAGCGGATGGGGAATGGGAGAGACCCAGTACTTC
clone size: NA; D gene: NA; J gene: TRBJ2-7; V gene: TRBV27; CDR3 protein: CASKPGTLISYEQYF; CDR3 DNA: TGTGCCAGCAAACCTGGGACGTTGATCTCCTACGAGCAGTACTTC
clone size: NA; D gene: NA; J gene: TRBJ1-5; V gene: TRBV2; CDR3 protein: CASKIRASSNQPQHF; CDR3 DNA: TGTGCCAGCAAGATAAGGGCGAGTTCAAATCAGCCCCAGCATTTT
clone size: NA; D gene: NA; J gene: TRBJ1-5; V gene: TRBV28; CDR3 protein: CASRRQVNQPQHF; CDR3 DNA: TGTGCCAGCAGGCGACAGGTTAATCAGCCCCAGCATTTT
clone size: NA; D gene: TRBD2; J gene: TRBJ2-4; V gene: TRBV7-3; CDR3 protein: CASSSGGGNIQYF; CDR3 DNA: TGTGCCAGCAGCTCCGGCGGGGGAAACATTCAGTACTTC
clone size: NA; D gene: NA; J gene: TRBJ2-7; V gene: TRBV6-5; CDR3 protein: CASRAGPSYEQYF; CDR3 DNA: TGTGCCAGCAGGGCCGGTCCTTCCTACGAGCAGTACTTC
clone size: NA; D gene: TRBD2; J gene: TRBJ2-7; V gene: TRBV11-2; CDR3 protein: CASSREYGTSGTYEQYF; CDR3 DNA: TGTGCCAGCAGCAGGGAGTATGGGACTAGCGGTACCTACGAGCAGTACTTC
clone size: NA; D gene: NA; J gene: TRBJ1-1; V gene: TRBV5-4; CDR3 protein: CASSPSSMNTEAFF; CDR3 DNA: TGTGCCAGCAGCCCATCATCCATGAACACTGAAGCTTTCTTT
clone size: NA; D gene: NA; J gene: TRBJ2-2; V gene: TRBV7-3; CDR3 protein: CASSLRGRGELFF; CDR3 DNA: TGTGCCAGCAGCTTAAGGGGGCGCGGGGAGCTGTTTTTT
clone size: NA; D gene: NA; J gene: TRBJ1-1; V gene: TRBV19; CDR3 protein: CASSQSGTGNTEAFF; CDR3 DNA: TGTGCCAGTAGTCAATCCGGGACGGGGAACACTGAAGCTTTCTTT